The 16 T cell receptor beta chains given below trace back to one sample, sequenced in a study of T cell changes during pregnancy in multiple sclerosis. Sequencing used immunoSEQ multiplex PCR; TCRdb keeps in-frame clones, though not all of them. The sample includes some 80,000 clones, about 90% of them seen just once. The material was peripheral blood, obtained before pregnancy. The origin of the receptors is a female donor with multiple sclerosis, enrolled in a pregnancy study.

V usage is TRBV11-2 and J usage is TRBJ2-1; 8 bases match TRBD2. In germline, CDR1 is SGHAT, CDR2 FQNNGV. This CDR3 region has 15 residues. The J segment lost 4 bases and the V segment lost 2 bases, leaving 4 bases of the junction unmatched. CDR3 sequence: CASSLHGGAYNEQFF. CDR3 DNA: TGTGCCAGCAGCTTACACGGGGGGGCGTACAATGAGCAGTTCTTC. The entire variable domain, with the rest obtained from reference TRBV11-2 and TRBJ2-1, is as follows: EAGVAQSPRYKIIEKRQSVAFWCNPISGHATLYWYQQILGQGPKLLIQFQNNGVVDDSQLPKDRFSAERLKGVDSTLKIQPAKLEDSAVYLCASSLHGGAYNEQFFGPGTRLTVL.

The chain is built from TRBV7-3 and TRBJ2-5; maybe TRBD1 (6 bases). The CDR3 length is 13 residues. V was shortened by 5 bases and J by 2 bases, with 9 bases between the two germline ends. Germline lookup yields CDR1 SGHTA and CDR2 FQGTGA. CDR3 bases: TGTGCCAGCAGCCTCGGACAGCAAGAGACCCAGTACTTC. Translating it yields CASSLGQQETQYF.

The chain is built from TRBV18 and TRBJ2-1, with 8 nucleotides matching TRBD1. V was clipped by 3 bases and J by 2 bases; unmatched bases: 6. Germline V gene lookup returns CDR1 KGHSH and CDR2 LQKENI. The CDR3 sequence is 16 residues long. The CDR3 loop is CASSPELDRAYNEQFF. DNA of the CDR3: TGTGCCAGCTCACCGGAACTGGACAGGGCCTACAATGAGCAGTTCTTC.

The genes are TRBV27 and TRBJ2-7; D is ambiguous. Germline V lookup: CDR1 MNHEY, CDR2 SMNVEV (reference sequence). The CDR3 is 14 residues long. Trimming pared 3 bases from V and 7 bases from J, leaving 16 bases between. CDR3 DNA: TGTGCCAGCAGTTTTAAATTGGGCCCTACGGAGCAGTACTTC. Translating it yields CASSFKLGPTEQYF.

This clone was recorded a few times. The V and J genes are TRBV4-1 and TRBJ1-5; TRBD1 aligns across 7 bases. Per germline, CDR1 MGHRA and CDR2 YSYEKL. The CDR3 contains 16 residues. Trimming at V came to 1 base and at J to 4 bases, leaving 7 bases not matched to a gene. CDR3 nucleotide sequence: TGCGCCAGCAGCCAAGGGAGAGGGGGCATAAATCAGCCCCAGCATTTT. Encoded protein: CASSQGRGGINQPQHF.

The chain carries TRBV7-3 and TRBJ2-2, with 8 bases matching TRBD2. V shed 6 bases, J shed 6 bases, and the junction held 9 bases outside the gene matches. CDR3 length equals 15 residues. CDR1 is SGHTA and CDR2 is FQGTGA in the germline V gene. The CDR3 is CASSIAGPQAGELFF. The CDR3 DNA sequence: TGTGCCAGCAGTATAGCGGGGCCCCAGGCCGGGGAGCTGTTTTTT.

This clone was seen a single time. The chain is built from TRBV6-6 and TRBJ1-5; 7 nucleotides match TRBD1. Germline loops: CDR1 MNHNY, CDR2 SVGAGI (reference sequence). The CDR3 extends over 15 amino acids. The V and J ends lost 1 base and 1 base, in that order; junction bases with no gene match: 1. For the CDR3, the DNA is TGTGCCAGCAGTTACTTAGGGGGCAGCAATCAGCCCCAGCATTTT. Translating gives CASSYLGGSNQPQHF.

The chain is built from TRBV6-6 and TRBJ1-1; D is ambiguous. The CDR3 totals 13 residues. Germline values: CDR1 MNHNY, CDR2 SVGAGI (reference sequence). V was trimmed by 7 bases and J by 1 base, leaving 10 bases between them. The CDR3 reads CASTSTGNTEAFF. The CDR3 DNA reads TGTGCCAGCACCTCCACGGGGAACACTGAAGCTTTCTTT.

The CDR3 protein is CASSFRDRVEGTEAFF. CDR3 bases: TGTGCCAGTAGTTTCCGGGACAGGGTGGAGGGCACTGAAGCTTTCTTT. The rearrangement uses TRBV19 and TRBJ1-1; 9 bases match TRBD1. V lost 5 bases, J lost 4 bases, and 11 bases stayed unmatched. There are 16 residues in the CDR3. Per germline, CDR1 LNHDA and CDR2 SQIVND (reference sequence).

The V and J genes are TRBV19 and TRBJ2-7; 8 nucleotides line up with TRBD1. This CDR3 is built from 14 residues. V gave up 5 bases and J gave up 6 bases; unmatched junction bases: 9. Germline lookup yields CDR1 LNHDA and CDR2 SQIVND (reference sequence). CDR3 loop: CASSGGWTGTEQYF. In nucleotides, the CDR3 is TGTGCCAGTAGTGGGGGATGGACAGGGACCGAGCAGTACTTC.

This CDR3 reads CASSQAGGGNQPQHF. CDR3 coding DNA: TGCGCCAGCAGCCAAGCCGGGGGAGGCAATCAGCCCCAGCATTTT. The chain combines TRBV4-1 with TRBJ1-5, with a tentative D call TRBD1 (5 bases). This CDR3 region has 15 residues. Germline lookup yields CDR1 MGHRA and CDR2 YSYEKL. V was trimmed by 1 base and J by 2 bases, leaving 9 bases between them.

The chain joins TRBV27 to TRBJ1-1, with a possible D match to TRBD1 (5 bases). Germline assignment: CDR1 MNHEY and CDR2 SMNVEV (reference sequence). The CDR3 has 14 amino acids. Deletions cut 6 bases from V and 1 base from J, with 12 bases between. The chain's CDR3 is CASRDPGWNTEAFF. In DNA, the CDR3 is TGTGCCAGCAGGGACCCAGGGTGGAACACTGAAGCTTTCTTT.

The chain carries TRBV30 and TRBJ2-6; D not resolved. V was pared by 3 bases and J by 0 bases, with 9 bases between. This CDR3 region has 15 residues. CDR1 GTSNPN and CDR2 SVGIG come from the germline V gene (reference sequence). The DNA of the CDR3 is TGTGCCTGGAGGCCTTCCGGCTCTGGGGCCAACGTCCTGACTTTC. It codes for CAWRPSGSGANVLTF.

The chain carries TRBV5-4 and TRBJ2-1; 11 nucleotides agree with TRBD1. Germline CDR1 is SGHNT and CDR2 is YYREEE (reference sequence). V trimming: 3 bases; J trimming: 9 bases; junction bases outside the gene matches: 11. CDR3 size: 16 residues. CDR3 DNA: TGTGCCAGCAGCTCAGGCCGGACAGGGGGCTGGGGTGAGCAGTTCTTC. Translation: CASSSGRTGGWGEQFF. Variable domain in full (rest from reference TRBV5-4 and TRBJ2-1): ETGVTQSPTHLIKTRGQQVTLRCSSQSGHNTVSWYQQALGQGPQFIFQYYREEENGRGNFPPRFSGLQFPNYSSELNVNALELDDSALYLCASSSGRTGGWGEQFFGPGTRLTVL.

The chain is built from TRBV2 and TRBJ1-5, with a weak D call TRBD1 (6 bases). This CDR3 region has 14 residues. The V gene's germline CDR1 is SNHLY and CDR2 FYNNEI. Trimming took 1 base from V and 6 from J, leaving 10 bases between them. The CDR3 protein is CASSEGQGRQPQHF. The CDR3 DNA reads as TGTGCCAGCAGTGAAGGGCAGGGGCGTCAGCCCCAGCATTTT.

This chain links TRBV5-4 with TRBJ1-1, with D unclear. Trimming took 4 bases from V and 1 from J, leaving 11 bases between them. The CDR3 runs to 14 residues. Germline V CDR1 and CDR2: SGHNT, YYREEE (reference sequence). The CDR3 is CASSGWTENTEAFF. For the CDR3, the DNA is TGTGCCAGCAGCGGATGGACTGAGAACACTGAAGCTTTCTTT.